The rows below give T cell receptor beta chains drawn from one sample of a study of blood T cells in healthy people across ages. TCRdb re-derived calls from the 5' RACE reads in MiXCR, one entry per CDR3 protein. The sample consists of about 1.7 million distinct CDR3 sequences, roughly 27% of them appearing once. The sequenced sample was blood. These receptors were obtained from a woman in her 30s in good health. The CDR3 runs from the conserved cysteine through the conserved F or W. A D gene is named only where the DNA matches it firmly. Clone size is not always given. Where it is, it says once, few, many or a class for expanded clones.

j_gene: TRBJ1-1
d_gene: NA
len: 15
v_gene: TRBV5-1
abundance: NA
CDR3nt: TGCGCCAGCAGTTCCGGGGATGAATCAAACACTGAAGCTTTCTTT
CDR3aa: CASSSGDESNTEAFF

j_gene: TRBJ2-7
d_gene: NA
len: 13
v_gene: TRBV6-5
abundance: NA
CDR3nt: TGTGCCAGCACGTTAGGAGACTCCTACGAGCAGTACTTC
CDR3aa: CASTLGDSYEQYF

j_gene: TRBJ2-1
d_gene: TRBD2
len: 14
v_gene: TRBV20-1
abundance: many
CDR3nt: TGCAGTGCTGGAGCGGGGGGCTCCTACAATGAGCAGTTCTTC
CDR3aa: CSAGAGGSYNEQFF

j_gene: TRBJ2-5
d_gene: NA
len: 12
v_gene: TRBV29-1
abundance: many
CDR3nt: TGCAGCGTGTGGGTTTACCAAGAGACCCAGTACTTC
CDR3aa: CSVWVYQETQYF

j_gene: TRBJ2-4
d_gene: TRBD2
len: 12
v_gene: TRBV29-1
abundance: NA
CDR3nt: TGCAGCGTGTGGACTAGCAGCTACGGGCAGTACTTC
CDR3aa: CSVWTSSYGQYF

j_gene: TRBJ1-4
d_gene: NA
len: 15
v_gene: TRBV20-1
abundance: NA
CDR3nt: TGCAGTGCTAAATTACCCGGGAGAACTAATGAAAAACTGTTTTTT
CDR3aa: CSAKLPGRTNEKLFF

j_gene: TRBJ2-1
d_gene: NA
len: 11
v_gene: TRBV7-2
abundance: many
CDR3nt: TGTGCCAGCAGCCTAACCACTGAGCAGTTCTTC
CDR3aa: CASSLTTEQFF

j_gene: TRBJ1-6
d_gene: NA
len: 15
v_gene: TRBV5-5
abundance: few
CDR3nt: TGTGCCAGCACTCTTGACGGGGGAGGATATTCACCCCTCCACTTT
CDR3aa: CASTLDGGGYSPLHF

j_gene: TRBJ2-2
d_gene: TRBD2
len: 16
v_gene: TRBV4-3
abundance: few
CDR3nt: TGCGCCAGCAGCCAAGATTGGGCTAGCGGTACCGGGGAGCTGTTTTTT
CDR3aa: CASSQDWASGTGELFF

j_gene: TRBJ2-3
d_gene: NA
len: 15
v_gene: TRBV4-1
abundance: few
CDR3nt: TGCGCCAGCAGCCAAGATGGAGGCAAACTAAATACGCAGTATTTT
CDR3aa: CASSQDGGKLNTQYF

j_gene: TRBJ2-3
d_gene: NA
len: 16
v_gene: TRBV7-9
abundance: once
CDR3nt: TGTGCCAGCAGCTTAGGAGCCGCGGCTAACACAGATACGCAGTATTTT
CDR3aa: CASSLGAAANTDTQYF

j_gene: TRBJ2-4
d_gene: NA
len: 16
v_gene: TRBV7-2
abundance: many
CDR3nt: TGTGCCAGCAGCACCCAGGGGAGGGTGGCCAAAAACATTCAGTACTTC
CDR3aa: CASSTQGRVAKNIQYF

j_gene: TRBJ2-7
d_gene: NA
len: 14
v_gene: TRBV7-6
abundance: many
CDR3nt: TGTGCCAGCAGCTGGGGGGGGACAGCTCACGAGCAGTACTTC
CDR3aa: CASSWGGTAHEQYF

j_gene: TRBJ2-7
d_gene: NA
len: 14
v_gene: TRBV30
abundance: many
CDR3nt: TGTGCCTGGAGTGAGTGGGAGAACTCCTACGAGCAGTACTTC
CDR3aa: CAWSEWENSYEQYF

j_gene: TRBJ2-7
d_gene: NA
len: 17
v_gene: TRBV6-6
abundance: few
CDR3nt: TGTGCCAGCACCGTGACCTGGCGCGGGGGCAGCTCCTACGAGCAGTACTTC
CDR3aa: CASTVTWRGGSSYEQYF

j_gene: TRBJ2-3
d_gene: NA
len: 17
v_gene: TRBV18
abundance: few
CDR3nt: TGTGCCAGCTCACCGGGTATAGCGGAACGGGACACAGATACGCAGTATTTT
CDR3aa: CASSPGIAERDTDTQYF

j_gene: TRBJ2-5
d_gene: NA
len: 13
v_gene: TRBV3-1
abundance: few
CDR3nt: TGTGCCAGCAGCCATCAGAGTCAAGGAACCCAGTACTTC
CDR3aa: CASSHQSQGTQYF

j_gene: TRBJ2-1
d_gene: NA
len: 18
v_gene: TRBV28
abundance: many
CDR3nt: TGTGCCAGCAGTTTTTCCCCCGGACTCGGCAGCTCCTACAATGAGCAGTTCTTC
CDR3aa: CASSFSPGLGSSYNEQFF

j_gene: TRBJ2-7
d_gene: TRBD2
len: 17
v_gene: TRBV27
abundance: NA
CDR3nt: TGTGCCGGCAGTTTAGCGAGGACTAGACAAGGCTCCTACGAGCAGTACTTC
CDR3aa: CAGSLARTRQGSYEQYF

j_gene: TRBJ2-1
d_gene: NA
len: 15
v_gene: TRBV28
abundance: once
CDR3nt: TGTGCCAGCAAGGGATCGGCCGCCCCGGGAAATGAGCAGTTCTTC
CDR3aa: CASKGSAAPGNEQFF

j_gene: TRBJ1-1
d_gene: NA
len: 15
v_gene: TRBV6-2/TRBV6-3
abundance: once
CDR3nt: TGTGCCAGCAGGAAATTATCCAAAGTAAACACTGAAGCTTTCTTT
CDR3aa: CASRKLSKVNTEAFF

j_gene: TRBJ2-3
d_gene: TRBD1
len: 16
v_gene: TRBV10-1
abundance: NA
CDR3nt: TGCGCCAGCAGTGGAAGGGACAGAGAACGCACAGATACGCAGTATTTT
CDR3aa: CASSGRDRERTDTQYF

j_gene: TRBJ1-1
d_gene: NA
len: 14
v_gene: TRBV11-2
abundance: NA
CDR3nt: TGTGCCAGCAGCTTATCAGGGGCTTCCACTGAAGCTTTCTTT
CDR3aa: CASSLSGASTEAFF

j_gene: TRBJ1-5
d_gene: NA
len: 15
v_gene: TRBV20-1
abundance: few
CDR3nt: TGCAGTGCTAGATCGAGTTTAGGTGGCAATCAGCCCCAGCATTTT
CDR3aa: CSARSSLGGNQPQHF

j_gene: TRBJ2-3
d_gene: NA
len: 13
v_gene: TRBV29-1
abundance: many
CDR3nt: TGCAGCGTTGATCCTGGGGGGAAAGATACGCAGTATTTT
CDR3aa: CSVDPGGKDTQYF

j_gene: TRBJ2-7
d_gene: NA
len: 17
v_gene: TRBV20-1
abundance: few
CDR3nt: TGCAGTGCTAGCTCCACCAGCAGGGCGGACTTCTCCTACGAGCAGTACTTC
CDR3aa: CSASSTSRADFSYEQYF

j_gene: TRBJ1-2
d_gene: NA
len: 15
v_gene: TRBV27
abundance: NA
CDR3nt: TGTGCCAGCAGTCCTAACTCTCCTCCCTCTTATGGCTACACCTTC
CDR3aa: CASSPNSPPSYGYTF

j_gene: TRBJ2-1
d_gene: TRBD2
len: 16
v_gene: TRBV6-5
abundance: many
CDR3nt: TGTGCCAGCACCGGGGGGGGAGTGAGCTCCTACAATGAGCAGTTCTTC
CDR3aa: CASTGGGVSSYNEQFF

j_gene: TRBJ2-3
d_gene: TRBD2
len: 15
v_gene: TRBV7-2
abundance: NA
CDR3nt: TGTGCCAGCAGCTTACGTCTAGCGGGAGGCTATACGCAGTATTTT
CDR3aa: CASSLRLAGGYTQYF

j_gene: TRBJ1-1
d_gene: TRBD1
len: 15
v_gene: TRBV20-1
abundance: few
CDR3nt: TGCAGTGCTAGAGTGGGACAGGGGGCAGGGACTGAAGCTTTCTTT
CDR3aa: CSARVGQGAGTEAFF

j_gene: TRBJ1-6
d_gene: NA
len: 13
v_gene: TRBV7-9
abundance: many
CDR3nt: TGTGCCAGCAGCCCACAAGGAAATTCACCCCTCCACTTT
CDR3aa: CASSPQGNSPLHF

j_gene: TRBJ2-7
d_gene: TRBD1
len: 14
v_gene: TRBV5-1
abundance: few
CDR3nt: TGCGCCAGCAGCTGGGGACAGGGAGAAGGCGAGCAGTACTTC
CDR3aa: CASSWGQGEGEQYF

j_gene: TRBJ1-4
d_gene: NA
len: 14
v_gene: TRBV28
abundance: NA
CDR3nt: TGTGCCAGCAGGCCCGGACAGTTTAATGAAAAACTGTTTTTT
CDR3aa: CASRPGQFNEKLFF

j_gene: TRBJ2-2
d_gene: NA
len: 14
v_gene: TRBV29-1
abundance: NA
CDR3nt: TGCAGTGCTGTAACCTTCAGGGGCACCGGGGAGCTGTTTTTT
CDR3aa: CSAVTFRGTGELFF

j_gene: TRBJ2-4
d_gene: NA
len: 15
v_gene: TRBV12-3/TRBV12-4
abundance: many
CDR3nt: TGTGCCAGCAGCCTACGGGGGAGAGCCAAAAACATTCAGTACTTC
CDR3aa: CASSLRGRAKNIQYF

j_gene: TRBJ2-1
d_gene: TRBD1
len: 13
v_gene: TRBV7-8
abundance: few
CDR3nt: TGTGCCAGCAGTGGGACAGGGTTCAATGAGCAGTTCTTC
CDR3aa: CASSGTGFNEQFF

j_gene: TRBJ2-3
d_gene: NA
len: 16
v_gene: TRBV10-2
abundance: few
CDR3nt: TGCGCCAGCAGACTCACTAGCGGCCAGGGGGTAGATACGCAGTATTTT
CDR3aa: CASRLTSGQGVDTQYF

j_gene: TRBJ2-5
d_gene: NA
len: 17
v_gene: TRBV7-9
abundance: few
CDR3nt: TGTGCCAGCAGCTTAGAAGTGTACGGGCAGCCCCAAGAGACCCAGTACTTC
CDR3aa: CASSLEVYGQPQETQYF

j_gene: TRBJ2-2
d_gene: NA
len: 15
v_gene: TRBV5-1
abundance: few
CDR3nt: TGCGCCAGCAGCCGGCGGGCTAGTAACACCGGGGAGCTGTTTTTT
CDR3aa: CASSRRASNTGELFF

j_gene: TRBJ2-7
d_gene: TRBD1
len: 14
v_gene: TRBV27
abundance: many
CDR3nt: TGTGCCAGCAGTCTCGGACAGGGACCAAACGAGCAGTACTTC
CDR3aa: CASSLGQGPNEQYF

j_gene: TRBJ2-7
d_gene: TRBD2
len: 15
v_gene: TRBV15
abundance: NA
CDR3nt: TGTGCCACCAGCGGGGGATCCGGGGGGGCCTACGAGCAGTACTTC
CDR3aa: CATSGGSGGAYEQYF

j_gene: TRBJ2-3
d_gene: NA
len: 15
v_gene: TRBV29-1
abundance: NA
CDR3nt: TGCAGCGTTGGGCAGGGACCCCCTGAAACAGATACGCAGTATTTT
CDR3aa: CSVGQGPPETDTQYF

j_gene: TRBJ2-3
d_gene: NA
len: 16
v_gene: TRBV7-2
abundance: few
CDR3nt: TGTGCCAGCAGTCGATTCGGTGGCAGGGGCACAGATACGCAGTATTTT
CDR3aa: CASSRFGGRGTDTQYF

j_gene: TRBJ1-1
d_gene: TRBD1
len: 14
v_gene: TRBV19
abundance: NA
CDR3nt: TGTGCCAGTAGCCGACAGGGCCTAGGTACTGAAGCTTTCTTT
CDR3aa: CASSRQGLGTEAFF

j_gene: TRBJ2-7
d_gene: TRBD2
len: 13
v_gene: TRBV18
abundance: few
CDR3nt: TGTGCCAGCTCATGGGAGGGCTGGGACGAGCAGTACTTC
CDR3aa: CASSWEGWDEQYF

j_gene: TRBJ1-2
d_gene: NA
len: 11
v_gene: TRBV5-6
abundance: few
CDR3nt: TGTGCCAGCAGCTCAAAACATGGCTACACCTTC
CDR3aa: CASSSKHGYTF

j_gene: TRBJ2-1
d_gene: TRBD2
len: 16
v_gene: TRBV6-6
abundance: few
CDR3nt: TGTGCCAGCACCTTCCCCGGGACTAGCGGGGAAAATGAGCAGTTCTTC
CDR3aa: CASTFPGTSGENEQFF

j_gene: TRBJ2-1
d_gene: TRBD1
len: 15
v_gene: TRBV7-9
abundance: few
CDR3nt: TGTGCCGGCGGACCGGGACAGGGAGAAGACAATGAGCAGTTCTTC
CDR3aa: CAGGPGQGEDNEQFF

j_gene: TRBJ1-6
d_gene: TRBD1
len: 15
v_gene: TRBV20-1
abundance: few
CDR3nt: TGCAGTGCTAGAGGTGGGGGACAGGGGAATTCACCCCTCCACTTT
CDR3aa: CSARGGGQGNSPLHF

j_gene: TRBJ2-1
d_gene: NA
len: 13
v_gene: TRBV29-1
abundance: NA
CDR3nt: TGCAGCGTTGCGAGCAGCTCCTACAATGAGCAGTTCTTC
CDR3aa: CSVASSSYNEQFF

j_gene: TRBJ2-1
d_gene: TRBD1
len: 15
v_gene: TRBV12-3/TRBV12-4
abundance: many
CDR3nt: TGTGCCAGCAGGTCCGGGACAGGGGCCTACAATGAGCAGTTCTTC
CDR3aa: CASRSGTGAYNEQFF

j_gene: TRBJ1-5
d_gene: TRBD1
len: 15
v_gene: TRBV4-3
abundance: few
CDR3nt: TGCGCCAGCAGCCAAGAGGCAGGGACAGGGTTTCCCCAGCATTTT
CDR3aa: CASSQEAGTGFPQHF

j_gene: TRBJ1-1
d_gene: TRBD1
len: 12
v_gene: TRBV5-1
abundance: NA
CDR3nt: TGCGCCAGCAGCTTCAGGGGGCGCTTAGCTTTCTTT
CDR3aa: CASSFRGRLAFF

j_gene: TRBJ1-4
d_gene: NA
len: 15
v_gene: TRBV5-1
abundance: NA
CDR3nt: TGCGCCAGCAGCTATGGACAGTTCACTAATGAAAAACTGTTTTTT
CDR3aa: CASSYGQFTNEKLFF

j_gene: TRBJ2-7
d_gene: NA
len: 13
v_gene: TRBV10-3
abundance: NA
CDR3nt: TGTGCCATCAGGGGGATCTCCTACAATGAGCAGTACTTC
CDR3aa: CAIRGISYNEQYF

j_gene: TRBJ1-1
d_gene: NA
len: 15
v_gene: TRBV4-1
abundance: NA
CDR3nt: TGCGCCAGCAGCCAAGATATCCAGGGAAACACTGAAGCTTTCTTT
CDR3aa: CASSQDIQGNTEAFF

j_gene: TRBJ2-7
d_gene: NA
len: 12
v_gene: TRBV29-1
abundance: NA
CDR3nt: TGCAGCGTTGTTGACGGGAGTAACGAGCAGTACTTC
CDR3aa: CSVVDGSNEQYF

j_gene: TRBJ2-1
d_gene: TRBD1
len: 16
v_gene: TRBV3-1
abundance: NA
CDR3nt: TGTGCCAGCAGCCAAGAGATGGCAGGGGGCGGGGATGAGCAGTTCTTC
CDR3aa: CASSQEMAGGGDEQFF

j_gene: TRBJ1-2
d_gene: NA
len: 14
v_gene: TRBV5-1
abundance: NA
CDR3nt: TGCGCCAGCAGCTTGGGGGGGGAAGCCTATGGCTACACCTTC
CDR3aa: CASSLGGEAYGYTF

j_gene: TRBJ2-1
d_gene: NA
len: 14
v_gene: TRBV12-5
abundance: NA
CDR3nt: TGTGCTAGTGGTTTGCCCACGGGATGGCATGAGCAGTTCTTC
CDR3aa: CASGLPTGWHEQFF